This TCR beta chain was sequenced in a study of blood T cells in healthy people across ages. Study-wide findings and caveats: Compared with aged donors, long-lived donors showed fewer expanded clones, suggesting selection.

The CDR3 is 17 residues long. After removal of 4 bases from V and 0 bases from J, the junction contained 6 bases not matched to a gene. The count of this clonotype is one. Its target is unknown. Every sample yielded at least 6.5 million isolated PBMCs. Sample-barcoded 5' priming and a J-beta primer mix drove a second PCR of roughly 7 to 11 cycles. Every cDNA was tagged by a template-switch adaptor with 12 random nucleotides. Every sample gave at least 2.5 million paired-end reads containing CDR3. Each CDR3 protein gets one entry after TCRdb re-called the 5' RACE reads with MiXCR. The data contain 450,000 to 700,000 distinct CDR3 sequences, 27% of them singletons.

Sequencing was done on a sample of blood. The chain employs TRBV12-3 or TRBV12-4 and TRBJ2-1; TRBD2 agrees at 10 bases. This TCR was recovered from a woman aged 70-85 years in good health. CDR3 loop: CASSWGTSESSYNEQFF. CDR3 coding DNA: TGTGCCAGCAGTTGGGGGACTAGCGAGAGCTCCTACAATGAGCAGTTCTTC.